The 29 T cell receptor beta chains below come from one sample, sequenced in a study of control samples from healthy donors and cancer patients (dated by TCRdb to the early 2020s). Library prep was done by the immunoSEQ multiplex PCR assay. The immuneACCESS repertoire file appears here via TCRdb, limited to in-frame rearrangements. These files lack a portion of the clones; in checked studies, under half of the deficit traces to unresolved V genes, and the cause of the others is not known. The sample includes approximately 70,000 clones, with about 80% observed a single time. The ten largest account for roughly 28% of the sample. Sequenced: blood. The receptors shown here come from a man aged 45 to 65 in good health.

This chain connects TRBV9 to TRBJ1-1; no firm D call. The CDR3 is made up of 14 amino acids. Per germline, CDR1 SGDLS and CDR2 YYNGEE. The V end lost 3 bases, the J end lost 0 bases, and 9 bases lay between the germline ends. DNA for the CDR3: TGTGCCAGCAGCGCGGGCTGGATGAACACTGAAGCTTTCTTT. Its protein product is CASSAGWMNTEAFF.

The sample holds a few counts of this clone. The gene calls are TRBV25-1 and TRBJ2-5, with 9 bases aligning to TRBD2. This CDR3 has 16 amino acids. The V segment lost 3 bases and the J segment 4 bases; nucleotides outside the gene matches: 9. Germline V gene lookup returns CDR1 MGHDK and CDR2 SYGVNS. CDR3 residues: CASSDAAGGLSETQYF. DNA of the CDR3: TGTGCCAGCAGTGATGCTGCGGGAGGGCTCTCAGAGACCCAGTACTTC.

The chain employs TRBV7-9 and TRBJ2-3, with D maybe TRBD2 (5 bases). In germline, CDR1 is SEHNR, CDR2 FQNEAQ (reference sequence). V was cut by 5 bases and J by 3 bases, with 12 bases left in between. The CDR3 runs 14 residues. The CDR3: CASSAGIATDTQYF. DNA of the CDR3: TGTGCCAGCAGCGCCGGGATAGCGACAGATACGCAGTATTTT.

The chain carries TRBV9 and TRBJ2-1; the D gene is possibly TRBD2 (5 bases). The V gene lost 1 base and the J gene lost 4 bases, with 12 bases spanning the gap. This CDR3 spans 15 amino acids. CDR1 and CDR2 from the germline V gene are SGDLS and YYNGEE. CDR3 DNA sequence: TGTGCCAGCAGCGTAACGGTGGGAGCTTACAATGAGCAGTTCTTC. Protein sequence: CASSVTVGAYNEQFF.

V and J are TRBV7-9 and TRBJ1-3; the D is unclear. The V end lost 4 bases, the J end lost 4 bases, and 5 bases lay between the germline ends. This CDR3 contains 12 residues. Germline CDR1 SEHNR, CDR2 FQNEAQ (reference sequence). The CDR3 sequence is CASSSYGNTIYF. The CDR3 nucleotides read TGTGCCAGCAGCTCTTACGGAAACACCATATATTTT.

The chain combines TRBV3-1 (or the pseudogene TRBV3-2) with TRBJ1-2, with 7 bases matching TRBD1. V shed 0 bases, J shed 10 bases, and the junction held 5 bases outside the gene matches. Germline CDR1 is LGHDT and CDR2 is YNNKEL (reference sequence). The length of the CDR3 is 13 residues. The CDR3, as DNA: TGTGCCAGCAGCCAAGACAAGACAGGGAACTACACCTTC. Protein product: CASSQDKTGNYTF.

This chain connects TRBV6-1 to TRBJ2-7; D assignment may be TRBD1 or TRBD2 (5 bases each). Germline V gene data show CDR1 as MNHNS and CDR2 as SASEGT. The ends were cut back, 2 bases at V and 4 bases at J, with 12 bases in the middle. The CDR3 has 14 residues. In nucleotides, the CDR3 is TGTGCCAGCAGTGAATACAGGACTCCGTACGAGCAGTACTTC. Amino acid sequence: CASSEYRTPYEQYF.

The rearrangement uses TRBV24-1 and TRBJ1-2; 11 nucleotides agree with TRBD1. Trimming took 4 bases from V and 5 from J; bases not matched to a gene: 8. CDR3 length: 16 amino acids. Germline loops: CDR1 KGHDR, CDR2 SFDVKD. CDR3 protein: CATSDWTGGKFYGYTF. The CDR3 nucleotides read TGTGCCACCAGTGACTGGACAGGGGGCAAATTTTATGGCTACACCTTC.

Worth noting for this clone: The junction shows a germline mismatch at one end, possibly a read error. J is TRBJ2-1 and V is TRBV6-5; unclear D gene. CDR1 MNHEY and CDR2 SVGAGI come from the germline V gene. The CDR3 spans 12 residues. The CDR3 protein is CASRVALSEVVF. The CDR3 DNA reads TGTGCCAGCAGGGTGGCCCTATCCGAGGTGGTCTTC.

The chain recombines TRBV9 with TRBJ2-1; maybe TRBD2 (5 bases). The CDR3 is 16 amino acids. CDR1 SGDLS and CDR2 YYNGEE come from the germline V gene. The V end was cut by 4 bases, the J end by 6 bases, with 20 bases between. The CDR3 loop is CASSLQPLASTNEQFF. In nucleotides, the CDR3 is TGTGCCAGCAGCCTCCAACCCCTAGCAAGCACCAATGAGCAGTTCTTC.

This clone showed up just once. The chain joins TRBV6-2 or TRBV6-3 to TRBJ1-3; no reliable D call. The CDR3 is made up of 15 amino acids. The germline V gene encodes CDR1 MNHEY and CDR2 SVGEGT. The V gene lost 2 bases and the J gene lost 1 base, with 9 bases spanning the gap. The CDR3 nucleotides are TGTGCCAGCAGTTACAGCAGATCGTCTGGAAACACCATATATTTT. Amino acids: CASSYSRSSGNTIYF.

The chain couples TRBV28 to TRBJ1-2; unclear D gene. This CDR3 has 11 residues. From germline, CDR1 is MDHEN and CDR2 SYDVKM. Trimming removed 10 bases at V and 8 bases at J, with 14 bases between. Written as DNA, the CDR3 is TGTGCCACCGTGGATAATGAGGGCTACACCTTC. It translates to CATVDNEGYTF.

This chain links TRBV6-4 with TRBJ2-5; D is perhaps TRBD2 (6 bases). Deletions cut 2 bases from V and 0 bases from J, with 10 bases between. CDR1 and CDR2 (germline): MRHNA, SNTAGT. The CDR3 has 15 residues. Here the CDR3 DNA reads TGTGCCAGCAGTGACGGCGGGGTATACCAAGAGACCCAGTACTTC. Its protein product is CASSDGGVYQETQYF.

The chain combines TRBV30 with TRBJ2-5; D may correspond to TRBD1 or TRBD2 (5 bases each). This CDR3 comprises 14 residues. V was clipped by 2 bases and J by 5 bases, with 15 bases between them. Germline assignment: CDR1 GTSNPN and CDR2 SVGIG (reference sequence). The CDR3 loop reads CAWSRPGRPETQYF. CDR3 coding DNA: TGTGCCTGGAGTCGACCGGGACGCCCCGAGACCCAGTACTTC.

V and J are TRBV2 and TRBJ1-5, with a tentative D call TRBD1 (6 bases). Trimming stripped 3 bases from V and 4 bases from J, with 10 bases between. CDR3 length equals 14 residues. Germline CDR1 is SNHLY and CDR2 is FYNNEI. The CDR3 bases are TGTGCCAGCAGTGAGGACAGCCCTAATCAGCCCCAGCATTTT. Translated, it gives CASSEDSPNQPQHF. Variable domain in full (rest from reference TRBV2 and TRBJ1-5): EPEVTQTPSHQVTQMGQEVILRCVPISNHLYFYWYRQILGQKVEFLVSFYNNEISEKSEIFDDQFSVERPDGSNFTLKIRSTKLEDSAMYFCASSEDSPNQPQHFGDGTRLSIL.

The J gene is TRBJ1-5, the V gene TRBV29-1, with D unresolved. Looked up from germline, CDR1 is SQVTM and CDR2 is ANQGSEA. The V gene lost 3 bases and the J gene lost 3 bases, with 9 bases spanning the gap. The CDR3 runs 13 residues. The CDR3 bases are TGCAGCGTTGAGTCTACACCCAATCAGCCCCAGCATTTT. As protein: CSVESTPNQPQHF. Filled out from reference TRBV29-1 and TRBJ1-5, the complete variable domain reads SAVISQKPSRDICQRGTSLTIQCQVDSQVTMMFWYRQQPGQSLTLIATANQGSEATYESGFVIDKFPISRPNLTFSTLTVSNMSPEDSSIYLCSVESTPNQPQHFGDGTRLSIL.

The V gene is TRBV5-5, the J gene TRBJ2-7; 10 nucleotides line up with TRBD2. CDR1 SGHKS and CDR2 YYEKEE come from the germline V gene (reference sequence). The CDR3 consists of 18 residues. V trimming: 2 bases; J trimming: 2 bases; junction bases outside the gene matches: 13. CDR3 sequence (DNA): TGTGCCAGCAGCTTCCGGAACCACATAGCGGGGGGAGCCTACGAGCAGTACTTC. It codes for CASSFRNHIAGGAYEQYF.

The rearrangement links TRBV10-1 to TRBJ2-1; 7 bases align to TRBD1. Germline V gene sequence: CDR1 WNHNN, CDR2 SYGVQD (reference sequence). The CDR3 covers 13 residues. Trimming at V came to 7 bases and at J to 4 bases, leaving 4 bases not matched to a gene. The CDR3 reads CASTADRYNEQFF. CDR3 DNA: TGCGCCAGCACCGCGGACAGGTACAATGAGCAGTTCTTC.

A few counts support this clone. The rearrangement links TRBV7-6 to TRBJ1-6; unclear D gene. V was shortened by 2 bases and J by 10 bases, with 18 bases between the two germline ends. The CDR3 consists of 16 residues. Germline lookup yields CDR1 SGHVS and CDR2 FNYEAQ. CDR3 sequence reads: CASSLNPIFSDSPLHF. The CDR3 DNA follows: TGTGCCAGCAGCTTAAACCCAATATTTTCCGACTCACCCCTCCACTTT.

The chain combines TRBV5-1 with TRBJ1-1, with a weak D call TRBD1 (6 bases). This CDR3 region has 12 residues. V was shortened by 5 bases and J by 4 bases, with 9 bases between the two germline ends. Germline assignment: CDR1 SGHRS and CDR2 YFSETQ. The CDR3 spells CASRGGATEAFF. CDR3 in DNA: TGCGCCAGCAGGGGGGGGGCCACTGAAGCTTTCTTT.

The chain links TRBV19 to TRBJ1-2, with D uncertain. The germline V and J ends were trimmed by 3 bases and 4 bases, with 21 bases remaining between them. The CDR3 runs to 17 residues. CDR1 LNHDA and CDR2 SQIVND come from the germline V gene (reference sequence). The CDR3 protein is CASSIGGSSAGAYGYTF. Written as DNA, the CDR3 is TGTGCCAGTAGTATTGGAGGTAGTAGTGCAGGCGCCTATGGCTACACCTTC.

The V and J genes are TRBV7-6 and TRBJ2-2, with TRBD2 matching 10 bases. This CDR3 is 17 amino acids long. With V trimmed by 5 bases and J by 3 bases, 9 bases remained unmatched. CDR1 is SGHVS, CDR2 FNYEAQ, per germline. Here the CDR3 DNA reads TGTGCCAGCAGCAAAGCCAGCGGGGGGGCGTACACCGGGGAGCTGTTTTTT. It is translated as CASSKASGGAYTGELFF.

This chain uses TRBV19 with TRBJ2-3; a possible D gene is TRBD2 (6 bases). V gave up 10 bases and J gave up 0 bases, with 17 bases separating them. Looked up from germline, CDR1 is LNHDA and CDR2 is SQIVND (reference sequence). There are 15 residues in the CDR3. CDR3 loop: CATEEGADSTDTQYF. The CDR3 region has the DNA TGTGCCACAGAGGAGGGAGCGGATAGCACAGATACGCAGTATTTT.

The chain links TRBV9 to TRBJ2-7, with unresolved D. Between the trimmed V and J ends, which lost 2 bases and 4 bases, there was a span of 16 bases. The CDR3 consists of 15 residues. From germline, CDR1 is SGDLS and CDR2 YYNGEE. The CDR3 coding sequence is TGTGCCAGCAGCGTTGCCGGGTCTATACCTTACGAGCAGTACTTC. Its protein product is CASSVAGSIPYEQYF. Filled out from reference TRBV9 and TRBJ2-7, the complete variable domain reads DSGVTQTPKHLITATGQRVTLRCSPRSGDLSVYWYQQSLDQGLQFLIQYYNGEERAKGNILERFSAQQFPDLHSELNLSSLELGDSALYFCASSVAGSIPYEQYFGPGTRLTVT.

The J gene is TRBJ2-2, the V gene TRBV25-1; a possible D gene is TRBD1 (6 bases). From germline, CDR1 is MGHDK and CDR2 SYGVNS. V lost 3 bases and J lost 4, with 12 bases in between. This CDR3 region has 15 residues. CDR3 loop: CASSEARGGTGELFF. For the CDR3, the DNA is TGTGCCAGCAGTGAGGCCAGGGGCGGCACCGGGGAGCTGTTTTTT. Using reference TRBV25-1 and TRBJ2-2 for the parts outside the CDR3, the full variable domain is EADIYQTPRYLVIGTGKKITLECSQTMGHDKMYWYQQDPGMELHLIHYSYGVNSTEKGDLSSESTVSRIRTEHFPLTLESARPSHTSQYLCASSEARGGTGELFFGEGSRLTVL.

This clone was detected a few times. The chain recombines TRBV24-1 with TRBJ2-2; 10 bases agree with TRBD1. V shed 9 bases and J 7 bases; nucleotides not matched to a gene: 4. This CDR3 region has 13 residues. CDR1 is KGHDR and CDR2 is SFDVKD in the germline V gene. The CDR3 DNA reads TGTGCCACCCAGACAGGGGGCTACGGGGAGCTGTTTTTT. Encoded protein: CATQTGGYGELFF.

The V and J genes are TRBV7-9 and TRBJ2-4; D unresolved. V gave up 5 bases and J gave up 7 bases, with 9 bases separating them. Germline assignment: CDR1 SEHNR and CDR2 FQNEAQ (reference sequence). The CDR3 contains 12 residues. In nucleotides, the CDR3 is TGTGCCAGCAGCCCACTGGGGAACATTCAGTACTTC. As protein: CASSPLGNIQYF.

This rearrangement joins TRBV19 to TRBJ1-6, with D perhaps TRBD1 (5 bases). V lost 4 bases and J lost 7, with 17 bases in between. This CDR3 region has 16 residues. CDR1 is LNHDA, CDR2 SQIVND, per germline (reference sequence). CDR3 in amino acids: CASSRGPGTENSPLHF. DNA of the CDR3: TGTGCCAGTAGTAGGGGCCCCGGGACGGAGAATTCACCCCTCCACTTT.

J is TRBJ2-5 and V is TRBV9; D gene uncertain. Germline loops: CDR1 SGDLS, CDR2 YYNGEE. There are 14 residues in the CDR3. The V end lost 0 bases, the J end lost 5 bases, and 11 bases lay between the germline ends. The CDR3 sequence: CASSVGVQRETQYF. The CDR3 DNA sequence: TGTGCCAGCAGCGTAGGAGTCCAGAGGGAGACCCAGTACTTC.